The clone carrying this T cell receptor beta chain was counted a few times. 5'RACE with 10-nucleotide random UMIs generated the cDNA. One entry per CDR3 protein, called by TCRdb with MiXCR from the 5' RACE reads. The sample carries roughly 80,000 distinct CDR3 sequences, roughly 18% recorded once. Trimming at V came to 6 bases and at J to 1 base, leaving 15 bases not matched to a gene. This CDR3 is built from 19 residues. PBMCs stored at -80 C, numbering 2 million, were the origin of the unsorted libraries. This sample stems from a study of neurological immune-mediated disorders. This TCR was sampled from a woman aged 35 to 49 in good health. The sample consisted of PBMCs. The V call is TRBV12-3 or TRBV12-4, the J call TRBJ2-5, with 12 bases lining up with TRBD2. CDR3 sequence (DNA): TGTGCCAGCAGCCCTACCATACCGGGACTAGCGGGTCCCCAAGAGACCCAGTACTTC. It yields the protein CASSPTIPGLAGPQETQYF.